The next 17 T cell receptor beta chains were all read from a single sample in a study of cytomegalovirus exposure and HLA in healthy donors. The repertoire was sequenced with immunoSEQ multiplex PCR; TCRdb's copy has only in-frame clones and lacks some. The sample contains over 150,000 clones, about nine tenths of which appear only once. The sequenced sample consisted of PBMCs. These receptors came from a young man in good health and CMV-seropositive.

This clone was detected only a few times. The chain's CDR3 is CASSLQIITDTQYF. CDR3 nucleotides: TGTGCCAGCAGCTTACAAATCATCACAGATACGCAGTATTTT. The chain carries TRBV7-6 and TRBJ2-3; D not resolved. The germline V gene has CDR1 SGHVS and CDR2 FNYEAQ. The ends were cut back, 2 bases at V and 2 bases at J, with 8 bases in the middle. This CDR3 has 14 residues.

The chain joins TRBV28 to TRBJ2-1; 11 bases are a match to TRBD2. Trimming removed 5 bases from V and 4 bases from J; junction bases left unmatched: 19. Per the germline V gene, CDR1 is MDHEN and CDR2 is SYDVKM. The CDR3 extends over 20 amino acids. The CDR3 sequence: CASSPTSGNVQPSKYNEQFF. The CDR3 coding sequence is TGTGCCAGCAGTCCGACTAGCGGGAATGTTCAACCCTCCAAATACAATGAGCAGTTCTTC.

This sequence joins TRBV10-3 and TRBJ2-1; 9 bases match TRBD2. In germline, CDR1 is ENHRY, CDR2 SYGVKD. The length of the CDR3 is 14 residues. V was clipped by 4 bases and J by 9 bases; unmatched bases: 7. As DNA, the CDR3 is TGTGCCATCAGTGTCGAGCGGGAGGTGGGTGAGCAGTTCTTC. This codes for CAISVEREVGEQFF.

The chain joins TRBV28 to TRBJ1-2, with TRBD1 matching over 9 bases. CDR3 length equals 16 residues. Germline V gives CDR1 MDHEN, CDR2 SYDVKM. The ends lost 1 base at V and 8 bases at J; junction bases unmatched: 11. CDR3 sequence reads: CASSLSLGQGIKGYTF. CDR3 nucleotide sequence: TGTGCCAGCAGTTTATCCTTGGGACAGGGAATAAAGGGCTACACCTTC.

This clone was recorded once. The chain employs TRBV5-1 and TRBJ2-2, with a possible D match to TRBD1 (5 bases). V was pared by 5 bases and J by 3 bases, with 20 bases between. CDR1 is SGHRS and CDR2 is YFSETQ in the germline V gene. The CDR3 consists of 17 residues. The DNA for the CDR3 is TGCGCCAGCAGGGTTGGGTACGCGATACAGGACACCGGGGAGCTGTTTTTT. As protein: CASRVGYAIQDTGELFF.

This rearrangement joins TRBV7-9 to TRBJ2-5, with a weak D call TRBD1 (6 bases). The CDR3 sequence is 14 residues long. The germline CDR1 and CDR2 sequences are SEHNR and FQNEAQ (reference sequence). V was pared by 6 bases and J by 1 base, with 12 bases between. CDR3 bases: TGTGCCAGCAGTACTTGGGGGCCCCAAGAGACCCAGTACTTC. This translates into CASSTWGPQETQYF.

CDR3 coding DNA: TGTGCCAGCTCACCACTCAGGAGAGGGCGAGGGAGTGAAGCTTTCTTT. It yields the protein CASSPLRRGRGSEAFF. The genes are TRBV18 and TRBJ1-1; D gene uncertain. From germline, CDR1 is KGHSH and CDR2 LQKENI. The ends were cut back, 1 base at V and 7 bases at J, with 19 bases in the middle. The CDR3 extends over 16 amino acids.

This clone was recorded a few times. The DNA of the CDR3 is TGTGCCATCAGTGAGTTGGGGACAGGGCTGGCAAATCAGCCCCAGCATTTT. Amino acids: CAISELGTGLANQPQHF. This sequence joins TRBV10-3 and TRBJ1-5, with 9 bases lining up with TRBD1. This CDR3 is built from 17 residues. From germline, CDR1 is ENHRY and CDR2 SYGVKD. The V gene end was trimmed by 1 base and the J gene end by 4 bases; junction bases not matched to a gene: 8.

The chain is built from TRBV7-2 and TRBJ2-7; TRBD2 aligns across 8 bases. CDR1 is SGHTA, CDR2 FQGNSA, per germline. The V segment lost 5 bases and the J segment 3 bases; nucleotides outside the gene matches: 15. The CDR3 is 17 residues long. CDR3 sequence: CASSPGFWTSSRYEQYF. The DNA for the CDR3 is TGTGCCAGCAGCCCGGGGTTCTGGACTAGCAGCCGCTACGAGCAGTACTTC.

This clone has a single count. V and J are TRBV6-1 and TRBJ1-4; no firm D call. Deletions cut 2 bases from V and 4 bases from J, with 11 bases between. The germline V gene encodes CDR1 MNHNS and CDR2 SASEGT. This CDR3 has 15 amino acids. This CDR3 reads CASSERAGINEKLFF. CDR3 in DNA: TGTGCCAGCAGTGAACGTGCGGGGATTAATGAAAAACTGTTTTTT.

V usage is TRBV6-5 and J usage is TRBJ2-3; D gene uncertain. Trimming stripped 6 bases from V and 3 bases from J, with 4 bases between. Germline lookup yields CDR1 MNHEY and CDR2 SVGAGI. The CDR3 has 11 residues. The DNA for the CDR3 is TGTGCCAGCAGCCCAACAGATACGCAGTATTTT. Translation gives CASSPTDTQYF.

This sequence joins TRBV28 and TRBJ1-5; D is perhaps TRBD1 (6 bases). V was shortened by 9 bases and J by 2 bases, with 11 bases between the two germline ends. CDR1 and CDR2 (germline): MDHEN, SYDVKM. The CDR3 consists of 13 residues. CDR3 sequence reads: CARLQGGNQPQHF. The CDR3 DNA sequence: TGTGCCAGATTACAGGGAGGCAATCAGCCCCAGCATTTT.

This clone is a singleton in its sample. This chain connects TRBV28 to TRBJ2-7, with 11 bases fitting TRBD2. J gave up 2 bases and V 3 bases, and 3 bases lay outside the gene matches. The CDR3 covers 15 residues. Germline lookup yields CDR1 MDHEN and CDR2 SYDVKM. In DNA, the CDR3 is TGTGCCAGCAGTTTGGGACTAGCGGAAACCTACGAGCAGTACTTC. It translates to CASSLGLAETYEQYF. Supplemented by reference TRBV28 and TRBJ2-7, the full variable domain reads DVKVTQSSRYLVKRTGEKVFLECVQDMDHENMFWYRQDPGLGLRLIYFSYDVKMKEKGDIPEGYSVSREKKERFSLILESASTNQTSMYLCASSLGLAETYEQYFGPGTRLTVT.

The chain carries TRBV5-5 and TRBJ2-1, with TRBD1 matching over 7 bases. Trimming at V came to 1 base and at J to 6 bases, leaving 10 bases not matched to a gene. Looked up from germline, CDR1 is SGHKS and CDR2 is YYEKEE (reference sequence). This CDR3 contains 16 residues. The CDR3 DNA reads as TGTGCCAGCAGCTTGCGTGAGGGGGCGTCTATCAATGAGCAGTTCTTC. Translated, it gives CASSLREGASINEQFF.

This sequence joins TRBV15 and TRBJ1-1; TRBD1 might be the D (6 bases). This CDR3 has 16 amino acids. Germline V gene data show CDR1 as LNHNV and CDR2 as YYDKDF (reference sequence). V was clipped by 1 base and J by 1 base, with 13 bases between them. CDR3 region: CATSRAGTLGNTEAFF. The CDR3 nucleotides read TGTGCCACCAGCAGAGCAGGGACACTGGGGAACACTGAAGCTTTCTTT.

V usage is TRBV27 and J usage is TRBJ1-2; 8 nucleotides line up with TRBD1. Germline values: CDR1 MNHEY, CDR2 SMNVEV (reference sequence). After removal of 5 bases from V and 4 bases from J, the junction contained 3 bases not matched to a gene. The CDR3 has 13 amino acids. The CDR3 DNA reads TGTGCCAGCAGTCCACAGGGGGGCTATGGCTACACCTTC. Residues: CASSPQGGYGYTF.

The chain carries TRBV28 and TRBJ1-2; 8 nucleotides line up with TRBD1. This CDR3 region has 17 residues. Germline CDR1 and CDR2: MDHEN and SYDVKM. The junction had 14 bases not matched to a gene; V was cut back by 3 bases and J by 5 bases. CDR3 DNA: TGTGCCAGCAGTTTTTACCCATCTCCAGGGGACAGGTATGGCTACACCTTC. It translates to CASSFYPSPGDRYGYTF.